Listed here are 22 T cell receptor beta chains from one sample, sequenced in a study of blood T cell repertoires in COVID-19. Here immunoSEQ multiplex PCR was the method, and the copy in TCRdb shows in-frame clones only, minus some. The sample lists hundreds of thousands of clones, about 89% occurring once. Source material: peripheral blood. These receptors originate from a woman aged 55-75 years who had recovered from COVID-19.

This clone was detected only once. The chain is built from TRBV27 and TRBJ2-2; weak D call: TRBD1 (5 bases). With 5 bases removed from V and 1 base from J, the gap between germline ends came to 11 bases. Germline CDR1 MNHEY, CDR2 SMNVEV (reference sequence). This CDR3 spans 15 amino acids. In nucleotides, the CDR3 is TGTGCCAGCAGTCGGTTACAGGAGAACACCGGGGAGCTGTTTTTT. It is translated as CASSRLQENTGELFF.

This chain joins TRBV5-4 and TRBJ2-5; D may be TRBD2 (6 bases). The CDR3 runs to 15 residues. Trimming shortened V by 2 bases and J by 0 bases, and 11 bases separated the two germline ends. Germline assignment: CDR1 SGHNT and CDR2 YYREEE (reference sequence). The CDR3 loop is CASSLNGGYQETQYF. In DNA form, the CDR3 reads TGTGCCAGCAGCTTAAACGGGGGTTACCAAGAGACCCAGTACTTC.

The chain employs TRBV2 and TRBJ1-5; D ambiguous. Trimming removed 8 bases from V and 2 bases from J, with 10 bases in between. Germline lookup yields CDR1 SNHLY and CDR2 FYNNEI. The CDR3 consists of 13 residues. Here the CDR3 reads CASDQTGNQPQHF. The CDR3, as DNA: TGTGCCAGCGATCAAACGGGCAATCAGCCCCAGCATTTT.

This chain joins TRBV28 and TRBJ1-3, with a weak D call TRBD1 (5 bases). Deletions cut 6 bases from V and 2 bases from J, with 17 bases between. The CDR3 spans 16 residues. Looked up from germline, CDR1 is MDHEN and CDR2 is SYDVKM. In nucleotides, the CDR3 is TGTGCCAGCAGCCCGGTGGGAGGGGAAACTGGAAACACCATATATTTT. Translated, it gives CASSPVGGETGNTIYF.

DNA of the CDR3: TGTGCCAGTGTAGTTCCTTCGAACACTGAAGCTTTCTTT. Its protein product is CASVVPSNTEAFF. The chain combines TRBV19 with TRBJ1-1; D ambiguous. The germline gives CDR1 LNHDA, CDR2 SQIVND (reference sequence). V lost 8 bases and J lost 1, with 11 bases in between. CDR3 size: 13 residues.

This chain's CDR3 is CASRDYTGELFF. Written as DNA, the CDR3 is TGTGCCAGCAGGGACTACACCGGGGAGCTGTTTTTT. The chain carries TRBV11-3 and TRBJ2-2; possible D gene TRBD2, 5 bases. This CDR3 is 12 amino acids long. V lost 6 bases, J lost 3 bases, and 5 bases lay in between. CDR1 SGHNT and CDR2 YENEEA come from the germline V gene.

This sequence joins TRBV9 and TRBJ2-5, with 14 bases that match TRBD2. This CDR3 is built from 16 residues. The ends lost 1 base at V and 7 bases at J; junction bases unmatched: 6. Germline loops: CDR1 SGDLS, CDR2 YYNGEE. CDR3 nucleotides: TGTGCCAGCAGCGTAACGGCGACTAGCGGGGGGGGGACCCAGTACTTC. This sequence encodes CASSVTATSGGGTQYF. Combining the CDR3 with reference TRBV9 and TRBJ2-5 gives the whole variable domain DSGVTQTPKHLITATGQRVTLRCSPRSGDLSVYWYQQSLDQGLQFLIQYYNGEERAKGNILERFSAQQFPDLHSELNLSSLELGDSALYFCASSVTATSGGGTQYFGPGTRLLVL.

CDR3 nucleotide sequence: TGTGCCAGCAGCGCCGGGACAGGTAGCTCTGGAAACACCATATATTTT. It codes for CASSAGTGSSGNTIYF. This chain links TRBV5-4 with TRBJ1-3, with 8 bases matching TRBD1. This CDR3 spans 16 amino acids. In germline, CDR1 is SGHNT, CDR2 YYREEE (reference sequence). V shed 4 bases, J shed 0 bases, and the junction held 6 bases outside the gene matches.

The chain employs TRBV6-5 and TRBJ2-1, with 9 nucleotides matching TRBD1. Germline CDR1 MNHEY, CDR2 SVGAGI. J lost 4 bases, V lost 6 bases, and 7 bases had no gene match. This CDR3 has 15 residues. The CDR3 loop reads CASSVDRGVYNEQFF. CDR3 bases: TGTGCCAGCAGCGTAGACAGGGGGGTATACAATGAGCAGTTCTTC.

This clone appeared a single time. The chain has TRBV3-1 (or the pseudogene TRBV3-2) and TRBJ2-5, with 10 bases lining up with TRBD2. CDR1 is LGHDT, CDR2 YNNKEL, per germline (reference sequence). This CDR3 comprises 14 residues. The J segment lost 5 bases and the V segment lost 4 bases, leaving 4 bases of the junction unmatched. For the CDR3, the DNA is TGTGCCAGCAGCCGGGGACTAGCGAGGGAGACCCAGTACTTC. Translation gives CASSRGLARETQYF.

The chain uses TRBV4-1 and TRBJ1-1; D is perhaps TRBD1 (5 bases). Trimming took 4 bases from V and 1 from J, leaving 10 bases between them. The CDR3 has 14 amino acids. Germline V gene data show CDR1 as MGHRA and CDR2 as YSYEKL. CDR3 residues: CASSRLQENTEAFF. As DNA, the CDR3 is TGCGCCAGCAGCCGATTACAGGAGAACACTGAAGCTTTCTTT.

This clone has more than one count but fewer than ten. This chain connects TRBV6-5 to TRBJ1-2, with D possibly matching TRBD1 (5 bases). The germline V and J ends were trimmed by 6 bases and 4 bases, with 9 bases remaining between them. The length of the CDR3 is 12 residues. CDR1 and CDR2 (germline): MNHEY, SVGAGI. CDR3 amino acids: CASSAGLYGYTF. The CDR3 region has the DNA TGTGCCAGCAGCGCAGGGCTCTATGGCTACACCTTC.

The rearrangement uses TRBV29-1 and TRBJ1-1; a weak D match, TRBD1 (5 bases). This CDR3 comprises 9 residues. CDR1 and CDR2 (germline): SQVTM, ANQGSEA. CDR3 protein: CSAGTQAFF. For the CDR3, the DNA is TGCAGTGCTGGGACTCAAGCTTTCTTT.

This clone was detected only a few times. This chain connects TRBV5-5 to TRBJ1-5; D remains ambiguous. CDR3 length equals 12 residues. Deletions cut 2 bases from V and 5 bases from J, with 5 bases between. In germline, CDR1 is SGHKS, CDR2 YYEKEE (reference sequence). CDR3 DNA sequence: TGTGCCAGCAGCTTATCGGATCAGCCCCAGCATTTT. This encodes CASSLSDQPQHF.

The chain carries TRBV5-1 and TRBJ1-4, with 9 bases aligning to TRBD1. This CDR3 spans 14 amino acids. V shed 4 bases and J 5 bases; nucleotides not matched to a gene: 3. Looked up from germline, CDR1 is SGHRS and CDR2 is YFSETQ. The CDR3 region has the DNA TGCGCCAGCAGCGGCGGACAGGGGAATGAAAAACTGTTTTTT. It encodes CASSGGQGNEKLFF.

This rearrangement joins TRBV27 to TRBJ1-5; D is undetermined. The V gene's germline CDR1 is MNHEY and CDR2 SMNVEV (reference sequence). CDR3 length equals 13 residues. V lost 3 bases and J lost 3, with 6 bases in between. In DNA form, the CDR3 reads TGTGCCAGCAGTTTGTTCGTCAATCAGCCCCAGCATTTT. This translates into CASSLFVNQPQHF.

Concerning this clone itself: The same CDR3 arises from other DNA sequences in this sample as well. The chain has TRBV2 and TRBJ2-7; tentative D call: TRBD2 (5 bases). The CDR3 sequence is 12 residues long. V was clipped by 8 bases and J by 1 base, with 9 bases between them. Germline CDR1 is SNHLY and CDR2 is FYNNEI. CDR3 sequence (DNA): TGTGCCAGCTCCGGGGATTCCTACGAGCAGTACTTC. Translation gives CASSGDSYEQYF.

V is TRBV7-3 and J is TRBJ1-2; D unresolved. Trimming shortened V by 5 bases and J by 8 bases, and 15 bases separated the two germline ends. The CDR3 totals 13 residues. Germline V CDR1 and CDR2: SGHTA, FQGTGA. This chain's CDR3 is CASSLRPSQGYTF. CDR3 coding DNA: TGTGCCAGCAGCCTCAGGCCATCTCAAGGCTACACCTTC.

This chain connects TRBV19 to TRBJ1-5; 8 bases map to TRBD1. Unmatched junction bases numbered 8, after V lost 6 bases and J lost 7 bases. The CDR3 loop spans 14 amino acids. The germline V gene encodes CDR1 LNHDA and CDR2 SQIVND (reference sequence). The CDR3 protein is CASRLGQGRQPQHF. The CDR3 DNA reads TGTGCCAGTAGACTAGGACAGGGTAGGCAGCCCCAGCATTTT.

V is TRBV10-3 and J is TRBJ2-7; 10 positions agree with TRBD1. Trimming cost V 5 bases and J 7 bases; bases outside gene matches: 11. The germline V gene encodes CDR1 ENHRY and CDR2 SYGVKD. This CDR3 has 15 residues. CDR3 region: CAISPPGQGPYEQYF. The CDR3 DNA reads TGTGCCATCAGTCCCCCGGGACAGGGGCCGTATGAGCAGTACTTC.

V and J are TRBV28 and TRBJ1-2, with unresolved D. V was pared by 3 bases and J by 5 bases, with 7 bases between. This CDR3 is 12 amino acids long. CDR1 is MDHEN and CDR2 is SYDVKM in the germline V gene. CDR3 region: CASSLAQYGYTF. The DNA for the CDR3 is TGTGCCAGCAGTTTGGCCCAGTATGGCTACACCTTC.

The chain carries TRBV19 and TRBJ1-5; TRBD1 matches at 7 bases. The trim removed 2 bases at V and 5 bases at J, leaving 12 bases unmatched. This CDR3 spans 17 amino acids. Germline V gene sequence: CDR1 LNHDA, CDR2 SQIVND (reference sequence). The CDR3 is CASSIYVLGQGDQPQHF. CDR3 in DNA: TGTGCCAGTAGTATATATGTGCTGGGCCAGGGGGATCAGCCCCAGCATTTT.